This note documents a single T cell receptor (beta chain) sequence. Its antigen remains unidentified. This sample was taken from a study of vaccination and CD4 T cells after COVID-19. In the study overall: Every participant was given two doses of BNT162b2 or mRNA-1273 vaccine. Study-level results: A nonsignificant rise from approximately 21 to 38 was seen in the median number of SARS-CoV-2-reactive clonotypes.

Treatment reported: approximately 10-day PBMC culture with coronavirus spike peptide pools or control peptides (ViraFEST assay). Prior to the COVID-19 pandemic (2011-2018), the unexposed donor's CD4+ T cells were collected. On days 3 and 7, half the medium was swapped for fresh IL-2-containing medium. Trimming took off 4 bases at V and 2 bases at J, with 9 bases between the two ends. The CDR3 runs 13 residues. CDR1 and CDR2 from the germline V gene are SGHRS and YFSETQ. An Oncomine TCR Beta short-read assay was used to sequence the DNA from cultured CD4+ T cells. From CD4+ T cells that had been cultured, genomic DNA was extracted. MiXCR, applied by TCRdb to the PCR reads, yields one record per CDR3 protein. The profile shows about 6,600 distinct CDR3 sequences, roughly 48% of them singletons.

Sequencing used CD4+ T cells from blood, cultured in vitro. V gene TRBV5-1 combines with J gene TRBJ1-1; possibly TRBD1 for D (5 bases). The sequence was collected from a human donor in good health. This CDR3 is CASSLGHNTEAFF. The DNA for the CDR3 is TGCGCCAGCAGCCTGGGGCACAACACTGAAGCTTTCTTT.